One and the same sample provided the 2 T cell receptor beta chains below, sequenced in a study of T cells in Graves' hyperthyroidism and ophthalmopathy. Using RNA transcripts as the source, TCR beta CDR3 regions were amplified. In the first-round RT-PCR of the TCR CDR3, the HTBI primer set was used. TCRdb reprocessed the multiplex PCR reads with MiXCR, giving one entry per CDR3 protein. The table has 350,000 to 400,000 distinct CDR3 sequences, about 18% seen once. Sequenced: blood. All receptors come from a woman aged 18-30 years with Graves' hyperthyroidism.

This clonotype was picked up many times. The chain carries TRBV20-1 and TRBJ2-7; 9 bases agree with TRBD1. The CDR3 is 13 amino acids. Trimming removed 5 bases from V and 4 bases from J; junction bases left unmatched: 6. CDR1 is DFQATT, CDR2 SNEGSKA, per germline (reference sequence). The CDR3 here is CSAVPGQGYEQYF. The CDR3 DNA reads TGCAGTGCTGTCCCGGGACAGGGATACGAGCAGTACTTC.

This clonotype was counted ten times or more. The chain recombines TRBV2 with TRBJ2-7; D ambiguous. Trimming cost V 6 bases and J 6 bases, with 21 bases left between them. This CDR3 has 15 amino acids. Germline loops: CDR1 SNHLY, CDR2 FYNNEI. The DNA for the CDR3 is TGTGCCAGCAGGACGGCCCTCCAGAAACGGAGCGAGCAGTACTTC. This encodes CASRTALQKRSEQYF.